This record concerns one T cell receptor beta chain sequence. This record comes from a study of blood T cell repertoires in COVID-19. As for the study in general: Both acute and convalescent COVID-19 samples were obtained from the United States, Italy and Spain. From T cells, B-cell-depleted T cells, or PBMCs came the material, which was cDNA or gDNA.

The CDR3 totals 16 residues. J gave up 8 bases and V 3 bases, and 9 bases lay outside the gene matches. Germline loops: CDR1 MNHNS, CDR2 SASEGT. How the authors handled the data: The assay estimated nucleated cells by amplifying reference gene primers. Clones were read by immunoSEQ multiplex PCR, and TCRdb kept only the in-frame ones, dropping some. The DNA gave D and trimming, while V, J and clone size come from that table. In the table there are under 350,000 clones, 85% of which are singletons. V is TRBV6-1 and J is TRBJ2-1, with 11 bases aligning to TRBD2. Specimen: peripheral blood. The clonotype originates from a human donor in a cohort sampled during active COVID-19. CDR3 region: CASSDFDTSGSHEQFF. In DNA form, the CDR3 reads TGTGCCAGCAGTGATTTTGATACTAGCGGGAGCCATGAGCAGTTCTTC.